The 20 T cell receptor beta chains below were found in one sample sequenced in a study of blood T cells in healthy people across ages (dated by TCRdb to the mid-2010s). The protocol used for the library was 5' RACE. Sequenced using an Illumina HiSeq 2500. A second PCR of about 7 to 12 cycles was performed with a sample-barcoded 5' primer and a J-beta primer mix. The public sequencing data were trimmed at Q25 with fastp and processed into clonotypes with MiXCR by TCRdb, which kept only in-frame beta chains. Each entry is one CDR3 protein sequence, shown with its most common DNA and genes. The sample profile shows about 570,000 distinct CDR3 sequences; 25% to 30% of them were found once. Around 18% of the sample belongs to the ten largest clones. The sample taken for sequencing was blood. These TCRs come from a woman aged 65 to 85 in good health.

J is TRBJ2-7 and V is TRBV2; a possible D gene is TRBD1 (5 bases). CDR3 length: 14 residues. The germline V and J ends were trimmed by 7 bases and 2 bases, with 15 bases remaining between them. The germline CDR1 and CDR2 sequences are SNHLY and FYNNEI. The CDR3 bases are TGTGCCAGCAAAATCGACAGCCAGACCTACGAGCAGTACTTC. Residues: CASKIDSQTYEQYF.

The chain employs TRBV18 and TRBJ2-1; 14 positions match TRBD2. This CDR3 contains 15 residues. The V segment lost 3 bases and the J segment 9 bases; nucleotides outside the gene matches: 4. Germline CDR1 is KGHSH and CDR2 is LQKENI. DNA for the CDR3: TGTGCCAGCTCACCCGGACTAGCGGGGGGAGGTGAGCAGTTCTTC. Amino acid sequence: CASSPGLAGGGEQFF.

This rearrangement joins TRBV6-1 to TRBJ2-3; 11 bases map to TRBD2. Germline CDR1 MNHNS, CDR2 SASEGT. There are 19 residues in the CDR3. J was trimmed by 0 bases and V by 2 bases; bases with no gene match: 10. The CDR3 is CASSEMGLAGGGSTDTQYF. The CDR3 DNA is TGTGCCAGCAGTGAAATGGGGCTAGCGGGAGGAGGGAGCACAGATACGCAGTATTTT.

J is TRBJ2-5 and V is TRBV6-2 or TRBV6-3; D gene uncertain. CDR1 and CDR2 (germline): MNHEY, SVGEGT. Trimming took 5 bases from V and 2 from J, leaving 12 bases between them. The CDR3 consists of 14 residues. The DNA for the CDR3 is TGTGCCAGCAGTCTTCCCCAACCTCAAGAGACCCAGTACTTC. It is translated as CASSLPQPQETQYF.

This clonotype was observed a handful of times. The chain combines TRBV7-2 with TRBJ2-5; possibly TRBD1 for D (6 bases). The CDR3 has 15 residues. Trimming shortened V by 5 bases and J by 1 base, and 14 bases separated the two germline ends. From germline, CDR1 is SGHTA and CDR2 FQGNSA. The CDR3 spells CASSPGQPFQETQYF. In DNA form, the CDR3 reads TGTGCCAGCAGCCCCGGACAGCCTTTCCAAGAGACCCAGTACTTC. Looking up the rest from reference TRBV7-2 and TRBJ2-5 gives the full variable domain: GAGVSQSPSNKVTEKGKDVELRCDPISGHTALYWYRQSLGQGLEFLIYFQGNSAPDKSGLPSDRFSAERTGGSVSTLTIQRTQQEDSAVYLCASSPGQPFQETQYFGPGTRLLVL.

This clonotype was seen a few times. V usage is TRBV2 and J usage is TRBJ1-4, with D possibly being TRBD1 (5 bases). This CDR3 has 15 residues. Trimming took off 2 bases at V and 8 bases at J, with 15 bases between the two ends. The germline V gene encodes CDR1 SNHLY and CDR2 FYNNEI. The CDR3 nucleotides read TGTGCCAGCAGTGAAATGGGGGGAGGAGGAGAAAAACTGTTTTTT. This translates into CASSEMGGGGEKLFF.

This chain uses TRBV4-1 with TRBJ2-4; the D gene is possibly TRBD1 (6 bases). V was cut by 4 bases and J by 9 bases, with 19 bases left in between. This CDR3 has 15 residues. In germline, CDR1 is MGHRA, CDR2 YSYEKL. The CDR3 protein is CASSPEGQGSVIQYF. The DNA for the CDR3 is TGCGCCAGCAGCCCCGAGGGGCAGGGGAGTGTCATTCAGTACTTC.

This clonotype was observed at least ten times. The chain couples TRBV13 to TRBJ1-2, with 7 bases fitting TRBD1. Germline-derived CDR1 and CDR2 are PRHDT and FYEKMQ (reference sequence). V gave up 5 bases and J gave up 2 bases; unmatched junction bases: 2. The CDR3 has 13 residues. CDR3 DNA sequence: TGTGCCAGCAGCATGACAGGGAACTATGGCTACACCTTC. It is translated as CASSMTGNYGYTF.

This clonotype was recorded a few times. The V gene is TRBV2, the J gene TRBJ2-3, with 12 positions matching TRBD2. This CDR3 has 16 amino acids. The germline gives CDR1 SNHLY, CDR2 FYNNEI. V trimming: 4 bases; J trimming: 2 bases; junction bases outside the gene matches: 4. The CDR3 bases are TGTGCCAGCAGTGGACTAGCGGGGGCCTCCACAGATACGCAGTATTTT. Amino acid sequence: CASSGLAGASTDTQYF.

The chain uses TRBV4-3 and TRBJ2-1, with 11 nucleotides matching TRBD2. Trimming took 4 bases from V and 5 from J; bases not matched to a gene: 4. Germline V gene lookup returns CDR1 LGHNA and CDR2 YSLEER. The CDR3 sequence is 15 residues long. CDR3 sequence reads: CASSLRLAGNNEQFF. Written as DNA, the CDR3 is TGCGCCAGCAGCCTAAGACTAGCGGGGAACAATGAGCAGTTCTTC.

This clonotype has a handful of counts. CDR3 sequence (DNA): TGCGCCAGCAGCCCCACGTGGACTAGCATGGTCCAGTACTTC. Amino acids: CASSPTWTSMVQYF. The genes are TRBV5-1 and TRBJ2-5; the match to TRBD2 covers 8 bases. V shed 4 bases, J shed 10 bases, and the junction held 12 bases outside the gene matches. The CDR3 runs to 14 residues. Germline CDR1 and CDR2: SGHRS and YFSETQ.

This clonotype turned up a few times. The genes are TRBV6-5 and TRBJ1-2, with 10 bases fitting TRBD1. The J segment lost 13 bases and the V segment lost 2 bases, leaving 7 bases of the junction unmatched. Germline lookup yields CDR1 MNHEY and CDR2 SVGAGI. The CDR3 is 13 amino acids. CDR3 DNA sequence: TGTGCCAGCAGTTACAAGGGACAGGGGATTTTCACCTTC. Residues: CASSYKGQGIFTF.

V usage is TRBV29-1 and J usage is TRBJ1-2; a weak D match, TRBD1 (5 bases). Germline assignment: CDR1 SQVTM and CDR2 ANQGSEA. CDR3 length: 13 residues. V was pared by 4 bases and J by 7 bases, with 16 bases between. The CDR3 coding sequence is TGCAGCGTTGGGCCTCGAGGGGCGGGTGGCTACACCTTC. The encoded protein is CSVGPRGAGGYTF.

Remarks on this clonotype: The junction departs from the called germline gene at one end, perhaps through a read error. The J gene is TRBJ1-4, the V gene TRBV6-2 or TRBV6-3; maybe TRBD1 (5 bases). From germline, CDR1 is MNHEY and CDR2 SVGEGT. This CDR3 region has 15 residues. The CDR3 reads CAISDSPATNEKLFF. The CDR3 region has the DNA TGTGCCATCAGTGACAGCCCCGCAACTAATGAAAAACTGTTTTTT.

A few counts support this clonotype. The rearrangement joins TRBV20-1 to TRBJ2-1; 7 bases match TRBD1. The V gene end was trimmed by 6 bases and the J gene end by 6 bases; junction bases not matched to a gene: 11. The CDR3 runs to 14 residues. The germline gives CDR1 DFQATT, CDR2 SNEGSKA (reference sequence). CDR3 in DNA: TGCAGTGCCGCCACCGACAGGGAAGGCAATGAGCAGTTCTTC. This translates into CSAATDREGNEQFF.

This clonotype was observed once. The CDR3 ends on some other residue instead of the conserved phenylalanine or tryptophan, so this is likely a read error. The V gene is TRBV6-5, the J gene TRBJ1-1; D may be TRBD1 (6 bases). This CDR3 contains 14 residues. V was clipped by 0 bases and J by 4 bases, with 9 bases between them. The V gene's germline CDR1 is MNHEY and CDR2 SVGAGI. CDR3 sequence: CASSYSDRGTEAFL. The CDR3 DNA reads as TGTGCCAGCAGTTACTCGGACAGAGGCACTGAAGCTTTCCTT.

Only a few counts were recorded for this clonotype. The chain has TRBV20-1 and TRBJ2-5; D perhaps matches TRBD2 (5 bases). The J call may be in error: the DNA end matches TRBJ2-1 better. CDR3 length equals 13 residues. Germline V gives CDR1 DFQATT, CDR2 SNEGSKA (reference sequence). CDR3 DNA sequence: TGCAGTGCTAGAGCGTGGACTCCGAATGAGCAGTTCTTC. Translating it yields CSARAWTPNEQFF.

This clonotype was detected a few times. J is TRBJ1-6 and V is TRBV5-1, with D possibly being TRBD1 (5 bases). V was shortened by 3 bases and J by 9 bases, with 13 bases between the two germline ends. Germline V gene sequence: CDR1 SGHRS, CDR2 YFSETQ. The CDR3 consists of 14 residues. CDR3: CASSSGTFGSPLHF. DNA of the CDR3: TGCGCCAGCAGCTCCGGGACGTTCGGTTCACCCCTCCACTTT.

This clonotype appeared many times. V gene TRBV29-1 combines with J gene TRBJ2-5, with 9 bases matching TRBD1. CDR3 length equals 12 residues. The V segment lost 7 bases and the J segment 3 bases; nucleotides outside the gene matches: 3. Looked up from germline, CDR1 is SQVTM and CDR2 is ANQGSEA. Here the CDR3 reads CSARTGEETQYF. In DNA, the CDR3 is TGCAGCGCCCGGACAGGGGAAGAGACCCAGTACTTC.

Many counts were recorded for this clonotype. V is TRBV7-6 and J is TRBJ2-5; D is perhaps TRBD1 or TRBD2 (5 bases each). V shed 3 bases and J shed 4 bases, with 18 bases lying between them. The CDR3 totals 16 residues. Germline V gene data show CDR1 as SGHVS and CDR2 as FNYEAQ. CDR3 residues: CASSLGVGRPSETQYF. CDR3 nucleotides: TGTGCCAGCAGCTTGGGGGTGGGCCGCCCCTCAGAGACCCAGTACTTC.